This TCR beta chain came from a study of T cell changes during pregnancy in multiple sclerosis (dated by TCRdb to the late 2010s). Concerning the study at large: Changes in the T cell repertoire over the course of pregnancy were examined in this study in women with multiple sclerosis.

This clone was found once. No cognate antigen has been identified for it. The sample holds no much larger clone one base away, and base qualities are not on file. The CDR3 sequence holds 14 residues, the cysteine and phenylalanine included. Of all the DNA, just the CDR3 is kept, 42 bases in frame from base 1. Per the germline V gene, MDHEN is the CDR1 and SYDVKM is the CDR2. Cut back by 5 bases and 5 bases, the V and J ends lie 14 bases apart. The method was the immunoSEQ multiplex PCR assay. TCRdb's version of the immuneACCESS table is confined to in-frame rearrangements and falls short of the full clone set. An unresolved V gene accounts for under half of the shortfall where checked; the remainder is of unknown origin. The sample table lists around 100,000 clones, around 92% of them with a count of one. The ten largest clones add up to around 2.1% of the sample.

This TCR came from a female donor with multiple sclerosis, enrolled in a pregnancy study. This receptor chain uses TRBV28 and TRBJ2-3, with a tentative D gene TRBD2 over 5 matching bases. Source: peripheral blood, taken after pregnancy. The CDR3 reads CASSPRRGRDTQYF. In nucleotide form, the sequence is TGTGCCAGCAGTCCGCGGAGAGGGAGAGATACGCAGTATTTT.